This T cell receptor beta chain was recovered during a study of blood T cell repertoires in COVID-19. Across the whole study: The United States, Italy and Spain provided the acute and convalescent COVID-19 samples. PBMCs, B-cell-depleted T cells, or T cells were the source of the cDNA or gDNA that made up the material.

As handled by the study authors: By means of reference gene primer amplification, nucleated cell counts were estimated. Data came from immunoSEQ multiplex PCR; TCRdb stores just in-frame clones and leaves some out. D and trimming were read from the DNA, whereas the V and J calls and clone size are those reported in that table. The sample holds 400,000 to 450,000 clones; around 88% are singletons and the top ten take around 12%. The source is a woman aged 50 to 60 with COVID-19, enrolled during active disease. Sequenced: peripheral blood.

CDR3 sequence (DNA): TGTGCCAGCAGCATCCAACAGGGGGCTCGAAATTCACCCCTCCACTTT. Protein product: CASSIQQGARNSPLHF. V and J are TRBV11-2 and TRBJ1-6; 9 nucleotides agree with TRBD1. J lost 7 bases, V lost 5 bases, and 9 bases had no gene match. This CDR3 has 16 residues. Germline V gene sequence: CDR1 SGHAT, CDR2 FQNNGV. Full variable domain (missing parts from reference TRBV11-2 and TRBJ1-6): EAGVAQSPRYKIIEKRQSVAFWCNPISGHATLYWYQQILGQGPKLLIQFQNNGVVDDSQLPKDRFSAERLKGVDSTLKIQPAKLEDSAVYLCASSIQQGARNSPLHFGNGTRLTVT.